The rows below give T cell receptor beta chains drawn from one sample of a study of blood T cell repertoires in COVID-19. Profiling relied on immunoSEQ multiplex PCR, and the TCRdb table lists in-frame clones only, not all of them. The data show more than 60,000 clones, more than 70% seen once. The sample comprised PBMCs or T cells enriched from blood (not recorded which). The receptors derive from a woman in her thirties or forties who had recovered from COVID-19. Both conserved end residues are part of each CDR3. Each record gives: CDR3 DNA, CDR3 protein, J gene, D gene, clone size, V gene. A D gene is named only where the DNA matches it firmly. The size field is filled for only some rows; it gives once, few, many or a size class.

DNA: TGTGCCAGCAGCCAAGTAGGTAGCGGGGGTCCCCGGGAGACCCAGTACTTC
CDR3: CASSQVGSGGPRETQYF
J: TRBJ2-5
D: TRBD2
size: -
V: TRBV3-1/TRBV3-2

DNA: TGTGCCAGCAGTTACTCGAGTGGGAGGGGCACTGAAGCTTTCTTT
CDR3: CASSYSSGRGTEAFF
J: TRBJ1-1
D: -
size: -
V: TRBV6-5

DNA: TGTGCCAGCAGCTTATTTTCAGGGGGCGTGATACGCTACACCGGGGAGCTGTTTTTT
CDR3: CASSLFSGGVIRYTGELFF
J: TRBJ2-2
D: TRBD1
size: -
V: TRBV7-2

DNA: TGCGCCAGCAGCTTGGAACAGGGGGGCACAGATACGCAGTATTTT
CDR3: CASSLEQGGTDTQYF
J: TRBJ2-3
D: TRBD1
size: -
V: TRBV5-1

DNA: TGTGCCATCAGTGATCAGAATGGCTACACCTTC
CDR3: CAISDQNGYTF
J: TRBJ1-2
D: -
size: -
V: TRBV10-3

DNA: TGTGCCAGCAGCCCGTCGGGACTAGCTACCTACGAGCAGTACTTC
CDR3: CASSPSGLATYEQYF
J: TRBJ2-7
D: TRBD2
size: -
V: TRBV3-1/TRBV3-2

DNA: TGTGCCAGCAGGGACTCCTCCGGGGGGTATGGCTACACCTTC
CDR3: CASRDSSGGYGYTF
J: TRBJ1-2
D: -
size: few
V: TRBV28

DNA: TGTGCCAGCAGCTTGGAGGGGGGGCCCATCGGCAATGAGCAGTTCTTC
CDR3: CASSLEGGPIGNEQFF
J: TRBJ2-1
D: -
size: -
V: TRBV5-4

DNA: TGTGCCAGCAGTTTATACCGGGGGAACACTGAAGCTTTCTTT
CDR3: CASSLYRGNTEAFF
J: TRBJ1-1
D: -
size: -
V: TRBV27

DNA: TGTGCCAGAAGCTTGGCTATCCGACTAGCGGGGCTCACTGGGGAGCTGTTTTTT
CDR3: CARSLAIRLAGLTGELFF
J: TRBJ2-2
D: TRBD2
size: -
V: TRBV5-3

DNA: TGTGCCAGCAGTACAGGGGGCACTGAAGCTTTCTTT
CDR3: CASSTGGTEAFF
J: TRBJ1-1
D: TRBD1
size: once
V: TRBV7-9

DNA: TGCGCCAGCAGCTTGGCTACAGGGGGCCTCCAAGAGACCCAGTACTTC
CDR3: CASSLATGGLQETQYF
J: TRBJ2-5
D: TRBD1
size: -
V: TRBV5-1

DNA: TGTGCCAGTAGTATAGTAAGGGGACTAGGAGTTCAAGAGACCCAGTACTTC
CDR3: CASSIVRGLGVQETQYF
J: TRBJ2-5
D: TRBD2
size: -
V: TRBV19

DNA: TGCAGTGCTAGTAGGGAGCGGGGGGCCCAGAGCTCCTACAATGAGCAGTTCTTC
CDR3: CSASRERGAQSSYNEQFF
J: TRBJ2-1
D: TRBD2
size: -
V: TRBV20-1

DNA: TGTGCCAGCAGCTTTGAAGCAGGGGACGTTAGCAATCAGCCCCAGCATTTT
CDR3: CASSFEAGDVSNQPQHF
J: TRBJ1-5
D: -
size: once
V: TRBV7-6

DNA: TGCGCCAGCAGCTTTCGGACAGGCTCCTACGAGCAGTACTTC
CDR3: CASSFRTGSYEQYF
J: TRBJ2-7
D: TRBD1
size: few
V: TRBV5-1